This TCR beta chain was sequenced in a study of technical replicates of blood from several donors (dated by TCRdb to 2015 to 2018). With regard to this clone: Its antigen target is currently unknown. Nothing much larger sits one base from this clone, and base qualities are not available.

The CDR3 runs 15 amino acids, cysteine and phenylalanine included. Only the CDR3 DNA is retained, 45 bases long and in frame from the first base. CDR1 and CDR2 are drawn from the germline V gene: MGHDK, SYGVNS. V is shortened by 1 base, J by 1 base, and the region joining them spans 10 bases. The method behind the library was the immunoSEQ multiplex PCR assay. The immuneACCESS repertoire file appears here via TCRdb, limited to in-frame rearrangements. These files lack a portion of the clones; in checked studies, under half of the deficit traces to unresolved V genes, and the cause of the others is not known. Counted in this sample were about 84,000 clones; approximately 97% of them appeared once. More than 0.15% of the sample comes from the top ten.

This sequence originates from a human donor in good health. This chain joins TRBV25-1 to TRBJ1-1, with the D gene not clear enough to name. The sample consisted of T cells isolated from PBMCs. The bases are TGTGCCAGCAGTGAATTGGAGGTCCCGAACACTGAAGCTTTCTTT. Its amino acids are CASSELEVPNTEAFF.